This paragraph reports one T cell receptor beta chain. Antigen unknown. At one end the junction does not follow the germline gene, possibly because of a read error. Reverse transcription of extracted RNA yielded cDNA, which provided the sequencing template. This table comes from immunoSEQ multiplex PCR, and its TCRdb copy is limited to in-frame clones, with some not included. The sample has roughly 220,000 clones; approximately 67% are singletons. The sample is drawn from a study of CD8+ T cells in alopecia areata. The overall study: Scoring treated patients' severity relied on the percentage of scalp area affected. The study, taken as a whole, reports: Clarity of TCR sharing across patients fell short of that in mice, possibly HLA-related. Throughout tofacitinib, many expanded lesional clones continued to persist in scalp and blood.

The CDR3 is 11 amino acids. CDR1 GTSNPN and CDR2 SVGIG come from the germline V gene (reference sequence). The sample's treatment: oral pan-JAK inhibitor, 5-10 mg twice daily. V and J are TRBV30 and TRBJ1-2; D is undetermined. The sequencing used CD4+ T cells sorted from blood, collected around week 46, from a patient treated with tofacitinib. The receptor's source is a human donor with alopecia areata. CDR3 DNA sequence: TGTGCCTGGAGTAGGATCATCACTGTCTCCTTC. Amino acids: CAWSRIITVSF.